This passage covers 16 T cell receptor beta chains from one sample sequenced in a study of tumor-infiltrating lymphocytes in primary liver carcinoma. TCR beta cDNA was prepared out of roughly 490 ng total RNA by means of a constant-region primer. What produced the TCR beta libraries was three nested multiplex PCR rounds using slightly modified ARM-PCR. The two initial PCR rounds, roughly 9 cycles each, used TRBV1-TRBV30 forward and C-beta reverse primers. Each CDR3 protein gets one entry after TCRdb re-called the multiplex PCR reads with MiXCR. Among 95,000 to 150,000 distinct CDR3 sequences listed, around 62% were seen once. Bulk tissue was left unsorted, and RNA and DNA were co-extracted from approximately 20-30 mg of it. What was sequenced was liver tumor tissue from sampling region 1. Described subset: tumor region T1, superior pole. These receptors came from a woman between 55 and 75 years old with primary liver carcinoma and hepatitis B virus infection.

Worth noting for this clonotype: A much larger clone differs by one base, so this may be a read error. This rearrangement joins TRBV29-1 to TRBJ2-7, with D uncertain. In germline, CDR1 is SQVTM, CDR2 ANQGSEA. The CDR3 is 11 amino acids. The CDR3 bases are TGCAGCGTTGGGAACAGCTACGTGCAGTACTTC. It codes for CSVGNSYVQYF.

In regard to this clonotype: One end of the junction is discordant with germline, which a read error may explain. The chain combines TRBV29-1 with TRBJ2-7, with TRBD2 matching over 10 bases. The CDR3 has 13 amino acids. Germline values: CDR1 SQVTM, CDR2 ANQGSEA. The CDR3 DNA reads TGCAGCGATGCTAGCGGGAGTACCTACAAGCAGTACTTC. This translates into CSDASGSTYKQYF.

Points on this clonotype: This may stem from a read error, because a much larger clone lies one nucleotide away. The final CDR3 position lacks the conserved phenylalanine or tryptophan, pointing to a likely read error. The chain couples TRBV12-3 or TRBV12-4 to TRBJ1-2; D is perhaps TRBD1 (6 bases). Trimming stripped 6 bases from V and 4 bases from J, with 15 bases between. The CDR3 sequence is 14 residues long. CDR3 in amino acids: CASRTRDNAYGYTS. The CDR3 coding sequence is TGTGCCAGCAGGACCCGGGACAACGCCTATGGCTACACCTCC.

Turning to this clonotype: A junction end diverges from the germline sequence, so it may reflect a read error. The rearrangement uses TRBV18 and TRBJ2-3, with D unclear. Germline CDR1 and CDR2: KGHSH and LQKENI. This CDR3 region has 11 residues. CDR3 sequence reads: CASLPADTQYF. CDR3 DNA: TGTGCCAGCTTACCAGCAGATACGCAGTATTTT.

A word on this clonotype: This could be a read error, since a much larger clone is one nucleotide away. This rearrangement joins TRBV6-5 to TRBJ1-2; 9 bases are a match to TRBD1. Germline-derived CDR1 and CDR2 are MNHEY and SVGAGI. The trim removed 5 bases at V and 4 bases at J, leaving 11 bases unmatched. The length of the CDR3 is 16 residues. The CDR3 sequence: CASSLGGQGRSYGYTF. The CDR3 bases are TGTGCCAGCAGTCTAGGGGGACAGGGAAGGAGCTATGGCTACACCTTC.

At least ten counts were recorded for this clonotype. The chain couples TRBV11-2 to TRBJ2-1, with 8 bases aligning to TRBD2. The trim removed 5 bases at V and 5 bases at J, leaving 5 bases unmatched. The CDR3 loop spans 14 amino acids. CDR1 and CDR2 (germline): SGHAT, FQNNGV. The CDR3 DNA follows: TGTGCCAGCAGCCTCGGACTAGCTAACAATGAGCAGTTCTTC. Protein sequence: CASSLGLANNEQFF.

On this clonotype itself: One junction end disagrees with the germline gene, perhaps due to a read error. The CDR3 DNA reads TGTGCCGGCAGCTTGCGTCGGGGATCTAGCGGGATTCGCGAGCAGTACTTC. It specifies CAGSLRRGSSGIREQYF. The chain carries TRBV5-4 and TRBJ2-7, with TRBD2 matching 9 bases. The CDR3 is made up of 17 amino acids. Looked up from germline, CDR1 is SGHNT and CDR2 is YYREEE (reference sequence).

Ten or more counts support this clonotype. J is TRBJ2-3 and V is TRBV12-3 or TRBV12-4, with TRBD2 matching 7 bases. With V trimmed by 7 bases and J by 2 bases, 9 bases remained unmatched. The CDR3 has 15 amino acids. The CDR3 coding sequence is TGTGCCAGCACCCCTGGACTAGGCTACACAGATACGCAGTATTTT. Residues: CASTPGLGYTDTQYF.

Note on this clonotype: A read error is likely, as this CDR3 ends without the conserved phenylalanine or tryptophan. The DNA is omitted, as the CDR3 cannot be located on it reliably, and the CDR3 follows TCRdb's listing. This chain connects TRBV11-2 to TRBJ2-1; TRBD1 was called by the table and not checked on the DNA. Inclusive of both ends, the CDR3 amounts to 12 amino acids. The V gene's germline CDR1 is SGHAT and CDR2 FQNNGV. CDR3 protein: CASSPKGSNLFS.

The CDR3: CASSLAGQGETQYF. Here the CDR3 DNA reads TGTGCCAGCAGCTTAGCGGGACAGGGAGAGACCCAGTACTTC. This chain joins TRBV7-3 and TRBJ2-5; 9 bases line up with TRBD1. The CDR3 sequence is 14 residues long. The V gene's germline CDR1 is SGHTA and CDR2 FQGTGA. The V segment lost 2 bases and the J segment 4 bases; nucleotides outside the gene matches: 2.

This clonotype was counted at least ten times. The chain recombines TRBV29-1 with TRBJ2-5; 7 bases map to TRBD2. The CDR3 is 20 residues long. J lost 5 bases, V lost 7 bases, and 31 bases had no gene match. CDR1 SQVTM and CDR2 ANQGSEA come from the germline V gene. CDR3 in amino acids: CSATGPLLTGGAGVWETQYF. The CDR3 DNA follows: TGCAGCGCCACCGGACCCCTTCTTACGGGAGGCGCGGGAGTTTGGGAGACCCAGTACTTC.

This clonotype was detected many times. The J gene is TRBJ2-1, the V gene TRBV14; 12 nucleotides match TRBD2. V shed 2 bases and J 5 bases; nucleotides not matched to a gene: 4. CDR1 is SGHDN and CDR2 is FVKESK in the germline V gene. There are 16 residues in the CDR3. CDR3 sequence (DNA): TGTGCCAGCAGCCAACGGACTAGCGGGGTAGACAATGAGCAGTTCTTC. Translating it yields CASSQRTSGVDNEQFF. Based on the CDR3 plus reference TRBV14 and TRBJ2-1, the full variable domain is EAGVTQFPSHSVIEKGQTVTLRCDPISGHDNLYWYRRVMGKEIKFLLHFVKESKQDESGMPNNRFLAERTGGTYSTLKVQPAELEDSGVYFCASSQRTSGVDNEQFFGPGTRLTVL.

Concerning this clonotype itself: The junction differs from germline at one of its ends, possibly a read error. The chain is built from TRBV11-2 and TRBJ1-2; D might be TRBD1 (6 bases). The CDR3 length is 15 residues. Germline V lookup: CDR1 SGHAT, CDR2 FQNNGV. CDR3 residues: CAGSLAGTGPYGYIF. DNA of the CDR3: TGTGCCGGCAGCTTAGCCGGAACAGGGCCCTATGGCTACATCTTC.

About this clonotype: A read error is possible here, since a much larger clone lies one base away. V gene TRBV10-1 combines with J gene TRBJ2-1; D not certain. The CDR3 covers 15 residues. Germline CDR1 reads WNHNN; CDR2 reads SYGVQD (reference sequence). V was pared by 2 bases and J by 5 bases, with 13 bases between. CDR3 amino acids: CASSETSGRHNEQFF. CDR3 DNA sequence: TGCGCCAGCAGTGAGACGTCCGGGCGACACAATGAGCAGTTCTTC.

On this clonotype itself: No conserved phenylalanine or tryptophan is present at the end of the CDR3, so a read error is the likely explanation. The limits of the CDR3 on the DNA are not certain, so only TCRdb's listed CDR3 is given. The chain uses TRBV6-1 and TRBJ2-7; the D call of TRBD1 is as the table states it, not checked on the DNA. The germline V gene has CDR1 MNHNS and CDR2 SASEGT. The CDR3 region is 15 residues in length, termini included. The CDR3 sequence is CASSAPDRASYEQYS.

As concerns this clonotype: A clone one base away is much larger, so this may be a read error. The genes are TRBV6-2 or TRBV6-3 and TRBJ2-2; D might be TRBD1 or TRBD2, each matching 5 bases. The CDR3 totals 14 residues. CDR1 is MNHEY and CDR2 is SVGEGT in the germline V gene. The CDR3 protein is CASSTRQTTGKLFF. CDR3 DNA sequence: TGTGCCAGCAGTACGAGACAGACCACCGGGAAGCTGTTTTTT.